This TCR beta chain was documented in a study of blood T cells in healthy people across ages. Looked up from germline, CDR1 is MDHEN and CDR2 is SYDVKM. CDR3 length equals 14 residues. The V and J ends lost 5 bases and 4 bases respectively, with 13 bases between them. PCR was performed a second time for about 7 to 11 cycles using a sample-barcoded 5' primer and a J-beta primer mix. Using its own MiXCR run on the 5' RACE reads, TCRdb lists one record per CDR3 protein. This sample carries roughly 800,000 distinct CDR3 sequences, nearly 60% of them seen once, and the ten largest clones take around 20%. This clonotype was observed a few times.

V gene TRBV28 combines with J gene TRBJ2-3, with a possible D match to TRBD2 (5 bases). Sequencing was performed on blood. The clonotype comes from a man in his thirties or forties in good health. This CDR3 reads CASSPKILADTQYF. The CDR3 DNA reads TGTGCCAGCAGTCCAAAGATACTAGCAGATACGCAGTATTTT.